The 25 T cell receptor beta chains presented below share a single source sample, sequenced in a study of blood T cell repertoires in COVID-19. The repertoire was sequenced with immunoSEQ multiplex PCR; TCRdb's copy has only in-frame clones and lacks some. The sample has approximately 230,000 clones; approximately 90% are singletons. Input material: peripheral blood. Every receptor here comes from a woman younger than 45 with COVID-19, enrolled during active disease.

This rearrangement joins TRBV19 to TRBJ2-1, with D possibly matching TRBD2 (6 bases). Germline values: CDR1 LNHDA, CDR2 SQIVND (reference sequence). The germline V and J ends were trimmed by 3 bases and 7 bases, with 16 bases remaining between them. The CDR3 is made up of 15 amino acids. Here the CDR3 reads CASSILSGRPNEQFF. In DNA, the CDR3 is TGTGCCAGTAGTATCCTTTCCGGGAGACCGAATGAGCAGTTCTTC. Variable domain in full (rest from reference TRBV19 and TRBJ2-1): DGGITQSPKYLFRKEGQNVTLSCEQNLNHDAMYWYRQDPGQGLRLIYYSQIVNDFQKGDIAEGYSVSREKKESFPLTVTSAQKNPTAFYLCASSILSGRPNEQFFGPGTRLTVL.

The chain joins TRBV5-1 to TRBJ2-5; TRBD2 matches 8 bases. This CDR3 has 15 residues. Germline-derived CDR1 and CDR2 are SGHRS and YFSETQ. The J segment lost 0 bases and the V segment lost 2 bases, leaving 3 bases of the junction unmatched. CDR3 in DNA: TGCGCCAGCAGCTTAGGCGGGGGGAACCAAGAGACCCAGTACTTC. Residues: CASSLGGGNQETQYF.

This sequence joins TRBV7-2 and TRBJ2-1, with D possibly being TRBD2 (6 bases). CDR3 length: 15 amino acids. CDR1 SGHTA and CDR2 FQGNSA come from the germline V gene. Deletions cut 1 base from V and 6 bases from J, with 13 bases between. CDR3 DNA sequence: TGTGCCAGCAGCTTAGGCGGTCTAGCGTTCAATGAGCAGTTCTTC. Amino acid sequence: CASSLGGLAFNEQFF.

The V gene is TRBV2, the J gene TRBJ2-5; 8 positions match TRBD2. V lost 8 bases, J lost 2 bases, and 7 bases stayed unmatched. Germline CDR1 and CDR2: SNHLY and FYNNEI. The CDR3 covers 14 residues. CDR3 in DNA: TGTGCCAGCCGCGAGCGGGGGTTGCAAGAGACCCAGTACTTC. Translating it yields CASRERGLQETQYF.

The V call is TRBV6-2 or TRBV6-3, the J call TRBJ1-1, with TRBD1 as a possible D gene (6 bases). The V and J ends lost 6 bases and 5 bases respectively, with 10 bases between them. This CDR3 has 12 residues. The germline gives CDR1 MNHEY, CDR2 SVGEGT. CDR3 bases: TGTGCCAGCAGCCTTGGACAGACTGAAGCTTTCTTT. This translates into CASSLGQTEAFF.

The chain recombines TRBV7-9 with TRBJ1-2; D not resolved. CDR3 length equals 15 residues. In germline, CDR1 is SEHNR, CDR2 FQNEAQ (reference sequence). V was cut by 1 base and J by 1 base, with 10 bases left in between. The CDR3 bases are TGTGCCAGCAGCTTAGAGCGGGAAATTAACTATGGCTACACCTTC. It is translated as CASSLEREINYGYTF. The whole variable domain, filled in from reference TRBV7-9 and TRBJ1-2, reads DTGVSQNPRHKITKRGQNVTFRCDPISEHNRLYWYRQTLGQGPEFLTYFQNEAQLEKSRLLSDRFSAERPKGSFSTLEIQRTEQGDSAMYLCASSLEREINYGYTFGSGTRLTVV.

This clone was observed a few times. V and J are TRBV2 and TRBJ1-2; D unclear. CDR1 is SNHLY, CDR2 FYNNEI, per germline. The CDR3 covers 14 residues. V gave up 3 bases and J gave up 3 bases, with 11 bases separating them. Here the CDR3 reads CASSEVNRDYGYTF. DNA of the CDR3: TGTGCCAGCAGTGAGGTGAACCGGGACTATGGCTACACCTTC.

The chain employs TRBV2 and TRBJ2-1; no firm D call. The CDR3 has 14 amino acids. Germline loops: CDR1 SNHLY, CDR2 FYNNEI. With 5 bases removed from V and 6 bases from J, the gap between germline ends came to 14 bases. DNA for the CDR3: TGTGCCAGCAGTCGACTCTCCGATTCCAATGAGCAGTTCTTC. Translated: CASSRLSDSNEQFF.

This clone occurred once. This chain connects TRBV24-1 to TRBJ2-5; 8 positions match TRBD1. V trimming: 3 bases; J trimming: 5 bases; junction bases outside the gene matches: 7. This CDR3 spans 15 amino acids. Germline CDR1 is KGHDR and CDR2 is SFDVKD. CDR3 sequence (DNA): TGTGCCACCAGTGATCGGACAGGGACTGGGGAGACCCAGTACTTC. Its protein is CATSDRTGTGETQYF.

The CDR3 region has the DNA TGTGCCAGTAGGCGAAGACAGGGGAATTCACCCCTCCACTTT. It translates to CASRRRQGNSPLHF. The chain uses TRBV19 and TRBJ1-6; 8 nucleotides line up with TRBD1. Losses at the gene ends were 6 bases for V and 7 bases for J; bases not matched to a gene: 5. Germline V lookup: CDR1 LNHDA, CDR2 SQIVND (reference sequence). The CDR3 spans 14 residues.

The chain has TRBV3-1 (or the pseudogene TRBV3-2) and TRBJ2-7, with 7 bases fitting TRBD2. Germline V gene sequence: CDR1 LGHDT, CDR2 YNNKEL (reference sequence). Trimming at V came to 4 bases and at J to 6 bases, leaving 6 bases not matched to a gene. This CDR3 is built from 13 residues. The CDR3 protein is CASSRDGGTEQYV. The CDR3 DNA reads TGTGCCAGCAGCCGGGACGGGGGGACCGAGCAGTACGTC.

V and J are TRBV16 and TRBJ2-4; 10 bases map to TRBD1. The germline CDR1 and CDR2 sequences are KGHSY and FQNENV. Losses at the gene ends were 1 base for V and 8 bases for J; bases not matched to a gene: 5. The length of the CDR3 is 15 residues. The CDR3 reads CASSQLGQGSDIQYF. CDR3 in DNA: TGTGCCAGCAGCCAATTGGGACAGGGGAGCGACATTCAGTACTTC.

The CDR3 loop is CASSSQRGLSSYEQYF. The CDR3 coding sequence is TGTGCCAGCAGCTCCCAGCGGGGGCTGAGCTCCTACGAGCAGTACTTC. The genes are TRBV7-2 and TRBJ2-7; 8 positions match TRBD2. CDR3 length equals 16 residues. V shed 4 bases and J 0 bases; nucleotides not matched to a gene: 8. Germline V gene data show CDR1 as SGHTA and CDR2 as FQGNSA.

The J gene is TRBJ2-3, the V gene TRBV4-1, with D possibly being TRBD2 (6 bases). CDR3 length: 18 amino acids. Between the trimmed V and J ends, which lost 0 bases and 2 bases, there was a span of 18 bases. The V gene's germline CDR1 is MGHRA and CDR2 YSYEKL. Here the CDR3 reads CASSQDLASGWDTDTQYF. In DNA form, the CDR3 reads TGCGCCAGCAGCCAAGATCTAGCGTCAGGGTGGGACACAGATACGCAGTATTTT.

This rearrangement joins TRBV4-1 to TRBJ2-1; D is possibly TRBD2 (5 bases). Trimming pared 3 bases from V and 5 bases from J, leaving 11 bases between. CDR3 length: 14 amino acids. Germline V gives CDR1 MGHRA, CDR2 YSYEKL. In DNA, the CDR3 is TGCGCCAGCAGCCAGGGCCGGGAAGACAATGAGCAGTTCTTC. Its translation is CASSQGREDNEQFF.

This chain uses TRBV5-6 with TRBJ2-3, with a weak D call TRBD2 (5 bases). Germline CDR1 is SGHDT and CDR2 is YYEEEE. The CDR3 length is 16 residues. Trimming shortened V by 6 bases and J by 5 bases, and 22 bases separated the two germline ends. CDR3 coding DNA: TGTGCCAGCACCCTTCTAGCTATACCTCAAGGAGATACGCAGTATTTT. This sequence encodes CASTLLAIPQGDTQYF.

The chain joins TRBV28 to TRBJ2-2; 10 nucleotides match TRBD2. Trimming cost V 10 bases and J 0 bases; bases outside gene matches: 11. The germline V gene has CDR1 MDHEN and CDR2 SYDVKM. CDR3 size: 17 residues. The CDR3 DNA reads as TGTGCCACTCAAGGCCCTAGCGGGGGTACGAACACCGGGGAGCTGTTTTTT. This codes for CATQGPSGGTNTGELFF.

The chain has TRBV10-3 and TRBJ1-5; D unresolved. V was clipped by 0 bases and J by 7 bases, with 7 bases between them. The CDR3 sequence is 13 residues long. CDR1 and CDR2 (germline): ENHRY, SYGVKD. The CDR3 DNA sequence: TGTGCCATCAGTGAGTCCGGAGTGCAGCCCCAGCATTTT. It codes for CAISESGVQPQHF.

This clone was picked up one time. This sequence joins TRBV5-4 and TRBJ1-1, with D unresolved. CDR3 length: 13 amino acids. The germline gives CDR1 SGHNT, CDR2 YYREEE (reference sequence). CDR3 DNA sequence: TGTGCGGGAGGTGGTCTCATGAACACTGAAGCTTTCTTT. As protein: CAGGGLMNTEAFF.

This chain joins TRBV18 and TRBJ2-2, with D maybe TRBD2 (6 bases). The germline V and J ends were trimmed by 0 bases and 1 base, with 9 bases remaining between them. The CDR3 contains 16 residues. CDR1 is KGHSH and CDR2 is LQKENI in the germline V gene. CDR3 residues: CASSPPGGLNTGELFF. CDR3 sequence (DNA): TGTGCCAGCTCACCACCCGGAGGGTTGAACACCGGGGAGCTGTTTTTT. The variable domain in full, with the rest retrieved from reference TRBV18 and TRBJ2-2, is NAGVMQNPRHLVRRRGQEARLRCSPMKGHSHVYWYRQLPEEGLKFMVYLQKENIIDESGMPKERFSAEFPKEGPSILRIQQVVRGDSAAYFCASSPPGGLNTGELFFGEGSRLTVL.

V and J are TRBV5-4 and TRBJ1-1, with 7 nucleotides matching TRBD1. Germline trimming cut 4 bases from V and 0 bases from J; bases unmatched to any gene: 6. Germline-derived CDR1 and CDR2 are SGHNT and YYREEE (reference sequence). The CDR3 has 15 residues. The CDR3 coding sequence is TGTGCCAGCAGCGTAGGGACAGCAATGAACACTGAAGCTTTCTTT. Protein: CASSVGTAMNTEAFF.

The chain carries TRBV5-4 and TRBJ1-2; 10 bases are shared with TRBD1. The V segment lost 4 bases and the J segment 7 bases; nucleotides outside the gene matches: 10. CDR1 SGHNT and CDR2 YYREEE come from the germline V gene (reference sequence). The CDR3 runs to 15 residues. CDR3 DNA sequence: TGTGCCAGCAGCCCATCGACAGGGGGCGCGGGTGGCTACACCTTC. Its protein product is CASSPSTGGAGGYTF.

The genes are TRBV7-2 and TRBJ2-1; the D gene is possibly TRBD2 (5 bases). Germline CDR1 is SGHTA and CDR2 is FQGNSA. Trimming took 5 bases from V and 4 from J, leaving 9 bases between them. CDR3 length: 13 residues. The CDR3 region is CASSTRRYNEQFF. The CDR3 region has the DNA TGTGCCAGCAGCACCCGGAGGTACAATGAGCAGTTCTTC.

The chain links TRBV10-2 to TRBJ2-1; D might be TRBD1 (6 bases). The germline V gene has CDR1 WSHSY and CDR2 SAAADI. This CDR3 has 11 residues. The V gene lost 8 bases and the J gene lost 7 bases, with 9 bases spanning the gap. CDR3 DNA: TGCGCCAGCGGAAGGGGGAATGAGCAGTTCTTC. Translation gives CASGRGNEQFF.

This rearrangement joins TRBV29-1 to TRBJ1-2, with TRBD1 as a possible D gene (6 bases). CDR1 SQVTM and CDR2 ANQGSEA come from the germline V gene. The CDR3 has 14 amino acids. V was clipped by 0 bases and J by 8 bases, with 16 bases between them. The CDR3 sequence is CSVEDWNRVGGYTF. CDR3 nucleotides: TGCAGCGTTGAAGATTGGAACAGGGTGGGCGGCTACACCTTC. The full variable domain, with the rest looked up from reference TRBV29-1 and TRBJ1-2, is SAVISQKPSRDICQRGTSLTIQCQVDSQVTMMFWYRQQPGQSLTLIATANQGSEATYESGFVIDKFPISRPNLTFSTLTVSNMSPEDSSIYLCSVEDWNRVGGYTFGSGTRLTVV.